Each of the 7 T cell receptor beta chains below was sequenced from the same sample in a study of T cells in Graves' hyperthyroidism and ophthalmopathy. The CDR3 regions of TCR beta were amplified from RNA transcripts. In the first-round RT-PCR of the TCR CDR3, the HTBI primer set was used. Each CDR3 protein gets one entry after TCRdb re-called the multiplex PCR reads with MiXCR. The repertoire includes about 640,000 distinct CDR3 sequences, more than 12% of them detected once, and approximately 13% sits in the top ten. Sequenced material: blood. The receptor set was obtained from a woman aged 45-65 years with Graves' ophthalmopathy.

In this sample, this clonotype turned up many times. V gene TRBV6-5 combines with J gene TRBJ1-2; D is unclear. Germline-derived CDR1 and CDR2 are MNHEY and SVGAGI. The CDR3 covers 15 residues. Trimming left V 0 bases short and J 1 base short, with 9 bases between. The CDR3 protein is CASSYSYGDNYGYTF. CDR3 in DNA: TGTGCCAGCAGTTACTCATACGGGGATAACTATGGCTACACCTTC.

This clonotype has only one observation. CDR3 amino acids: CASRATSGRPTGELFF. The CDR3 DNA reads TGTGCCAGTAGGGCAACTAGCGGGAGACCCACCGGGGAGCTGTTTTTT. The genes are TRBV19 and TRBJ2-2; 11 bases are shared with TRBD2. Per germline, CDR1 LNHDA and CDR2 SQIVND (reference sequence). Germline trimming cut 6 bases from V and 4 bases from J; bases unmatched to any gene: 7. The CDR3 covers 16 residues.

The sample holds many counts of this clonotype. This chain joins TRBV7-2 and TRBJ2-7, with D perhaps given as TRBD1 or TRBD2 (5 bases each). This CDR3 is built from 16 residues. CDR1 SGHTA and CDR2 FQGNSA come from the germline V gene. With 0 bases removed from V and 0 bases from J, the gap between germline ends came to 12 bases. CDR3 coding DNA: TGTGCCAGCAGCTTAGCCGGGACGGACCACTCCTACGAGCAGTACTTC. Translating it yields CASSLAGTDHSYEQYF.

Ten or more counts support this clonotype. The V and J genes are TRBV7-2 and TRBJ2-3; 10 bases match TRBD1. The trim removed 5 bases at V and 7 bases at J, leaving 6 bases unmatched. This CDR3 has 14 amino acids. From germline, CDR1 is SGHTA and CDR2 FQGNSA. CDR3 nucleotide sequence: TGTGCCAGCAGCCCTAGGACAGGGGGAAATACGCAGTATTTT. It specifies CASSPRTGGNTQYF.

This clonotype showed up many times. CDR3 residues: CSVQPWTSGSHNEQFF. The CDR3 DNA reads as TGCAGCGTACAACCCTGGACTAGCGGGAGCCACAATGAGCAGTTCTTC. The gene calls are TRBV29-1 and TRBJ2-1, with 13 bases fitting TRBD2. The trim removed 6 bases at V and 5 bases at J, leaving 10 bases unmatched. CDR1 is SQVTM, CDR2 ANQGSEA, per germline. CDR3 length: 16 residues.

A note on this clonotype: This may stem from a read error, because a much larger clone lies one nucleotide away. V is TRBV12-3 or TRBV12-4 and J is TRBJ2-1, with a tentative D call TRBD1 (5 bases). Trimming shortened V by 6 bases and J by 7 bases, and 16 bases separated the two germline ends. The CDR3 totals 14 residues. The CDR3 coding sequence is TGTGCCAGCAGCACCAGGGCAGGTGATAATGAGCAGTTCTTC. It is translated as CASSTRAGDNEQFF.

The table lists this clonotype with many counts. The V gene is TRBV12-3 or TRBV12-4, the J gene TRBJ2-1; D ambiguous. The V gene lost 2 bases and the J gene lost 1 base, with 12 bases spanning the gap. There are 16 residues in the CDR3. For the CDR3, the DNA is TGTGCCAGCAGTTTAATCAGCCTATATTCCTACAATGAGCAGTTCTTC. It yields the protein CASSLISLYSYNEQFF.